These T cell receptor beta chains were read from a single sample in a study of T cell changes during pregnancy in multiple sclerosis. Here immunoSEQ multiplex PCR was the method, and the copy in TCRdb shows in-frame clones only, minus some. The data hold 78,000 or so clones, with about 91% observed a single time. Sequenced here: peripheral blood, sampled before pregnancy. Every receptor here comes from a female donor with multiple sclerosis, enrolled in a pregnancy study. Each CDR3 is given with its conserved first and last residue. The D gene is left open where the match is weak. The size field is filled for only some rows; it gives once, few, many or a size class.

clone size | J gene | D gene | V gene | CDR3 DNA | CDR3 protein
once | TRBJ2-7 | TRBD1 | TRBV27 | TGTGCCAGCAGTTCTGGGACAGGGCGCTCCTACGAGCAGTACTTC | CASSSGTGRSYEQYF
. | TRBJ2-1 | TRBD2 | TRBV5-1 | TGCGCCAGCAGCGGGGGGGTTAGAGGGGATAACAATGAGCAGTTCTTC | CASSGGVRGDNNEQFF
once | TRBJ1-2 | TRBD1 | TRBV29-1 | TGCAGCGCCGGACAGGATACCTATGGCTACACCTTC | CSAGQDTYGYTF
. | TRBJ1-4 | . | TRBV2 | TGTGCCAGCAGTCCGACAAGGACTAATGAAAAACTGTTTTTT | CASSPTRTNEKLFF
. | TRBJ2-2 | TRBD1 | TRBV9 | TGTGCCAGCAGCTTAAACCCGACAGGGTCGAACACCGGGGAGCTGTTTTTT | CASSLNPTGSNTGELFF
. | TRBJ2-7 | TRBD1 | TRBV28 | TGTGCCAGCGGACGGACAGGGGACTACGAGCAGTACTTC | CASGRTGDYEQYF
. | TRBJ2-7 | . | TRBV2 | TGTGCCAGCAGTGCTGCCAGGGCTAGGTACTACGAGCAGTACTTC | CASSAARARYYEQYF
. | TRBJ2-1 | . | TRBV25-1 | TGTGCCAGCAGTGACACAGGGAAATCACCAAACAATGAGCAGTTCTTC | CASSDTGKSPNNEQFF
. | TRBJ1-2 | . | TRBV9 | TGTGCCAGCAGCGTAGACAGCGGTGGCTACACCTTC | CASSVDSGGYTF
. | TRBJ2-1 | TRBD2 | TRBV7-9 | TGTGCCAGCAGCCCCGTAGCGGGAGGGCGGAATGAGCAGTTCTTC | CASSPVAGGRNEQFF
. | TRBJ2-5 | . | TRBV5-6 | TGTGCCAGCAGCTTGGATTGGGCACAGGGTAGAGAGACCCAGTACTTC | CASSLDWAQGRETQYF
few | TRBJ1-1 | . | TRBV7-8 | TGTGCCAGCAGCTTTGGGCAGAAGGGGTCAGCTTTCTTT | CASSFGQKGSAFF
. | TRBJ1-5 | TRBD1 | TRBV19 | TGTGCCAGTAGGGACAGGGTTAGCAATCAGCCCCAGCATTTT | CASRDRVSNQPQHF
. | TRBJ2-3 | . | TRBV4-2 | TGTGCCAGCAGCCGAATAGACTACGACACAGATACGCAGTATTTT | CASSRIDYDTDTQYF
few | TRBJ2-1 | . | TRBV2 | TGTGCCTCCTTAGCGGACTCCGGGAATGAGCAGTTCTTC | CASLADSGNEQFF
few | TRBJ2-3 | TRBD2 | TRBV7-2 | TGTGCCAGCAGCTTAGTCAGCGGGACCATCACAGATACGCAGTATTTT | CASSLVSGTITDTQYF
. | TRBJ2-7 | TRBD1 | TRBV19 | TGTGCCAGTGGGACAGGGGGCGAGCAGTACTTC | CASGTGGEQYF
. | TRBJ2-3 | . | TRBV27 | TGTGCCAGCAGTCCCCGGACAGCCTTAGATACGCAGTATTTT | CASSPRTALDTQYF
. | TRBJ2-4 | TRBD1 | TRBV19 | TGTGCCAGTAGTCCGACAGGGGCCAAAAACATTCAGTACTTC | CASSPTGAKNIQYF
. | TRBJ2-2 | . | TRBV13 | TGTGCCAGCAGTCCCCTCAGGGTAAACACCGGGGAGCTGTTTTTT | CASSPLRVNTGELFF
few | TRBJ2-2 | . | TRBV19 | TGTGCCAGTATGAGAGGGTTTCGGTCGAACACCGGGGAGCTGTTTTTT | CASMRGFRSNTGELFF
. | TRBJ2-5 | . | TRBV2 | TGTGCCAGCAGAGGGGGTGGGCAAGAGACCCAGTACTTC | CASRGGGQETQYF
. | TRBJ2-7 | TRBD2 | TRBV18 | TGTGCCAGCTCACCAGGGCTAGCGGGAGTCGAGCAGTACTTC | CASSPGLAGVEQYF
. | TRBJ1-4 | TRBD1 | TRBV5-4 | TGTGCCAGCAGCGTTGACAGGGGTCATAATGAAAAACTGTTTTTT | CASSVDRGHNEKLFF
. | TRBJ2-1 | TRBD2 | TRBV30 | TGTGCCTGGAGTGTTCCGGGACTAGCGGGAGGCACCTACAATGAGCAGTTCTTC | CAWSVPGLAGGTYNEQFF
. | TRBJ2-2 | TRBD2 | TRBV4-1 | TGCGCCAGCAGCCTGTTCCAAGGAGGGGAGGGCACCGGGGAGCTGTTTTTT | CASSLFQGGEGTGELFF
. | TRBJ2-7 | TRBD1 | TRBV15 | TGTGCCACCAGCAGAACAGGGGTTTTGGACGAGCAGTACTTC | CATSRTGVLDEQYF
. | TRBJ1-2 | . | TRBV7-3 | TGTGCCAGCGAGCCTTATCGATTCAACTATGGCTACACCTTC | CASEPYRFNYGYTF
. | TRBJ2-7 | . | TRBV6-1 | TGTGCCAGCAGTGAAAGGGGTTACGAGCAGTACTTC | CASSERGYEQYF
once | TRBJ2-1 | TRBD1 | TRBV10-3 | TGTGCCACCACGAGCGGACAGGGGGCCGATGAGCAGTTCTTC | CATTSGQGADEQFF
. | TRBJ1-1 | . | TRBV11-3 | TGTGCCAGCAGCCGGGCCCAGGGGACTGAAGCTTTCTTT | CASSRAQGTEAFF
. | TRBJ2-7 | . | TRBV7-2 | TGTGCCAGCAGCTTAGAGTCAGGGGAACTCTACGAGCAGTACTTC | CASSLESGELYEQYF
. | TRBJ1-1 | TRBD1 | TRBV27 | TGTGCCACGTACTACCTACAGGGGGCGATGGGGGCTTTCTTT | CATYYLQGAMGAFF
. | TRBJ2-5 | TRBD2 | TRBV28 | TGTGCCAGCAGTTCCCCCCCGAGCGGGAGTAAGACCCAGTACTTC | CASSSPPSGSKTQYF
. | TRBJ1-2 | . | TRBV14 | TGTGCCAGCAGCCAAGACAGTTATGGCTACACCTTC | CASSQDSYGYTF
. | TRBJ2-1 | TRBD2 | TRBV7-9 | TGTGCCAGCAGCCCCCTCGGGGGGAGAACCTACAATGAGCAGTTCTTC | CASSPLGGRTYNEQFF
. | TRBJ2-7 | TRBD1 | TRBV7-9 | TGTGCCAGCAGCTTCGCAGGGGGCACCTTCGAATACGAGCAGTACTTC | CASSFAGGTFEYEQYF
. | TRBJ1-4 | . | TRBV6-6 | TGTGCCAGCAGTTCCGGTGGGGGGGCAGGAGAAAAACTGTTTTTT | CASSSGGGAGEKLFF
. | TRBJ1-2 | . | TRBV6-5 | TGTGCCAGCAGCCGGACACCCCTGGAAGGCTACACCTTC | CASSRTPLEGYTF
few | TRBJ1-5 | TRBD1 | TRBV6-6 | TGTGCCAGCCGCCGGGACAGGCCTCGGCAGCCCCAGCATTTT | CASRRDRPRQPQHF